This T cell receptor (beta chain) was identified during a study of blood T cell repertoires in COVID-19. The overall study: Specimens from acute and convalescent COVID-19 originated in the United States, Italy and Spain. PBMCs, B-cell-depleted T cells, or T cells were the source of the cDNA or gDNA that made up the material.

The CDR3 runs 15 residues. The ends lost 2 bases at V and 3 bases at J; junction bases unmatched: 5. Germline assignment: CDR1 LGHNA and CDR2 YNFKEQ. Per the authors' pipeline: Nucleated cell counts were estimated from reference gene primer amplification. Sequencing was performed with immunoSEQ multiplex PCR; in TCRdb, only in-frame clones are kept and a portion is missing. V, J and clone size derive from that table, while D and trimming were established from the DNA sequence. The table shows about 59,000 clones, with 73% occurring only once. The chain couples TRBV4-2 to TRBJ2-7; TRBD2 agrees at 9 bases. Material for sequencing was peripheral blood. The TCR was taken from a woman in her forties or fifties with active or convalescent COVID-19. The chain's CDR3 is CASSQTSGSLYEQYF. In nucleotides, the CDR3 is TGTGCCAGCAGCCAAACTAGCGGGTCACTCTACGAGCAGTACTTC.